This T cell receptor beta chain was retrieved from a study of blood T cells in healthy people across ages. Overall study: Per two T cells, about one barcoded beta molecule was captured through template switching.

Study-wide findings and caveats: Fewer expanded clones and more diversity marked long-lived versus aged donors.

Healthy individuals of Caucasian origin from Russia, aged roughly 6 to 95, served as donors. The CDR3 covers 16 residues. From germline, CDR1 is MGHRA and CDR2 YSYEKL. V lost 1 base and J lost 0, with 10 bases in between. It was with a sample-barcoded 5' primer and a J-beta primer mix that a second PCR of roughly 6 to 12 cycles was run. Each single sample gave us at least 3 million CDR3-containing paired-end reads. MiXCR, run by TCRdb on the 5' RACE reads, gives a single entry per CDR3 protein. In the table there are around 1,100,000 distinct CDR3 sequences, 35% to 45% of which are singletons. A note on this clonotype: Its antigen is unknown.

The chain combines TRBV4-1 with TRBJ2-1, with D possibly being TRBD1 or TRBD2 (6 bases each). This receptor was obtained from a man between 18 and 29 years old in good health. The source material was blood. The CDR3 loop is CASSQVGGHSYNEQFF. The CDR3 nucleotides are TGCGCCAGCAGCCAAGTGGGGGGACACTCCTACAATGAGCAGTTCTTC.